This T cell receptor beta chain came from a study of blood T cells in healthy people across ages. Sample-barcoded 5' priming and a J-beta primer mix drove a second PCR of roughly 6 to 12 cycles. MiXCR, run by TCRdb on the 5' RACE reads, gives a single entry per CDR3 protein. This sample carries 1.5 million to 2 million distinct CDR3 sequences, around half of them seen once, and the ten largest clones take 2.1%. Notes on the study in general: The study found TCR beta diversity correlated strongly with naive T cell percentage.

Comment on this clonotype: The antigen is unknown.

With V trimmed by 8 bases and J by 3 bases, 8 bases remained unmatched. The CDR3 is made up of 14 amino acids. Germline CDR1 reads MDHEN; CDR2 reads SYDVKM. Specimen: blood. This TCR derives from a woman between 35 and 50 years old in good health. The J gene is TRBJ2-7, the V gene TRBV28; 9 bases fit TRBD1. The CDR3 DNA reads TGTGCCAGCCGGGGACAGGGTGGGAACTACGAGCAGTACTTC. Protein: CASRGQGGNYEQYF.